What follows describes a single T cell receptor beta chain. The repertoire was sequenced with immunoSEQ multiplex PCR; TCRdb's copy has only in-frame clones and lacks some. The sample consists of approximately 210,000 clones, roughly 79% of them appearing once. These data originate in a study of blood T cell repertoires in COVID-19. Study details: Samples of COVID-19 (acute and convalescent) were obtained from the United States, Italy and Spain.

The CDR3 consists of 15 residues. CDR1 and CDR2 (germline): SGHNT, YYREEE (reference sequence). Unmatched junction bases numbered 9, after V lost 4 bases and J lost 4 bases. The rearrangement joins TRBV5-4 to TRBJ2-5, with 8 bases fitting TRBD1. The sequence was collected from a man aged 35 to 55 who had recovered from COVID-19. Sequenced: PBMCs or T cells enriched from blood (not recorded which). CDR3 residues: CASSDGQGGGETQYF. The CDR3 DNA sequence: TGTGCCAGCAGCGATGGACAGGGTGGCGGAGAGACCCAGTACTTC.